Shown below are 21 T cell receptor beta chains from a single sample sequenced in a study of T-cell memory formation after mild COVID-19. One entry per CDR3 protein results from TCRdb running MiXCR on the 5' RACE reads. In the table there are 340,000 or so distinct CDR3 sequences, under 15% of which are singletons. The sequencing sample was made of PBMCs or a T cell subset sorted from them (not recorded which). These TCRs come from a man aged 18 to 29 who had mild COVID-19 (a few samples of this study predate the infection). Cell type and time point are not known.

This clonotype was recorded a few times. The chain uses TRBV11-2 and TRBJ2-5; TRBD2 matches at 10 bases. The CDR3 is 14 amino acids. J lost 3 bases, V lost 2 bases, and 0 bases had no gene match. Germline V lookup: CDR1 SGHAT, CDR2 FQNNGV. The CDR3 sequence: CASSLLAGEETQYF. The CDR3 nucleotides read TGTGCCAGCAGCTTACTAGCGGGGGAAGAGACCCAGTACTTC.

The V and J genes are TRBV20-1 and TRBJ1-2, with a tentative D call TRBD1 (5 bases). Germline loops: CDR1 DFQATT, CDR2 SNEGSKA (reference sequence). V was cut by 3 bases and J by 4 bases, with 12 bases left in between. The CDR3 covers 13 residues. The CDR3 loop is CSARLGDGYGYTF. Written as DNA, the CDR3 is TGCAGTGCTAGGTTGGGGGATGGCTATGGCTACACCTTC.

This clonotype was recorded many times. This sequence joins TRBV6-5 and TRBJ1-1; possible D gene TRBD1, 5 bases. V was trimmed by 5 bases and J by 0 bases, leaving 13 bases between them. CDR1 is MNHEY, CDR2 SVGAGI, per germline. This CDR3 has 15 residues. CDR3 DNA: TGTGCCAGCAGTCCCTCGACAGTCATGAACACTGAAGCTTTCTTT. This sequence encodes CASSPSTVMNTEAFF.

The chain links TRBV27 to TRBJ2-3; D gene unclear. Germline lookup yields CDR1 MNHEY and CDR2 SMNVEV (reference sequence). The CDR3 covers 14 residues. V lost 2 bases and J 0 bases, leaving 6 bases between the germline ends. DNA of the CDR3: TGTGCCAGCAGTTTAGTGTATAGCACAGATACGCAGTATTTT. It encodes CASSLVYSTDTQYF.

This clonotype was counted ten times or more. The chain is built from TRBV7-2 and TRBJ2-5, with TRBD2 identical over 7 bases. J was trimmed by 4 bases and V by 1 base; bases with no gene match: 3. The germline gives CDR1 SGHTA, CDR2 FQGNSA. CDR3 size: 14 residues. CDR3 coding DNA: TGTGCCAGCAGCTTAGTCGGCGGGGGAGAGACCCAGTACTTC. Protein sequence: CASSLVGGGETQYF.

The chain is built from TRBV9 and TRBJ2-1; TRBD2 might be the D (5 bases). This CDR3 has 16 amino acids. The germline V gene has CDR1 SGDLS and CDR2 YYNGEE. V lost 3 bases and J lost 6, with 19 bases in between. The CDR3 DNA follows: TGTGCCAGCAGCGCCTTGCCCCTGGCGAGGGTCAATGAGCAGTTCTTC. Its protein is CASSALPLARVNEQFF.

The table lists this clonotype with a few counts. CDR3 DNA sequence: TGTGCCAGCAGTTTACAGGGGGGGGCTAACATTCAGTACTTC. Amino acid sequence: CASSLQGGANIQYF. This rearrangement joins TRBV28 to TRBJ2-4; D is tentatively TRBD1 or TRBD2 (7 bases each). The CDR3 runs to 14 residues. The germline V gene encodes CDR1 MDHEN and CDR2 SYDVKM. Trimming cost V 2 bases and J 7 bases, with 12 bases left between them.

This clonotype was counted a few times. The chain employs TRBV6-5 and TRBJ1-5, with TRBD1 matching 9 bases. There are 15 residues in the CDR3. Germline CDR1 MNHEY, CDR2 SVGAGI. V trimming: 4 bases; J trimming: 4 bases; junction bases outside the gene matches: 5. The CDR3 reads CASSSQGATNQPQHF. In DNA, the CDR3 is TGTGCCAGCAGTTCACAGGGGGCGACGAATCAGCCCCAGCATTTT.

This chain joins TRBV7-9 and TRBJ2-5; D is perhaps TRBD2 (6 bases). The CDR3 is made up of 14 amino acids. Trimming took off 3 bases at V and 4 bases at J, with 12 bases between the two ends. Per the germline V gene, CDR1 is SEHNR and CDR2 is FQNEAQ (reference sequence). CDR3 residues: CASSFPNGGETQYF. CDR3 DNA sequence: TGTGCCAGCAGCTTCCCGAACGGGGGAGAGACCCAGTACTTC. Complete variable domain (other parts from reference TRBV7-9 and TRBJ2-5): DTGVSQNPRHKITKRGQNVTFRCDPISEHNRLYWYRQTLGQGPEFLTYFQNEAQLEKSRLLSDRFSAERPKGSFSTLEIQRTEQGDSAMYLCASSFPNGGETQYFGPGTRLLVL.

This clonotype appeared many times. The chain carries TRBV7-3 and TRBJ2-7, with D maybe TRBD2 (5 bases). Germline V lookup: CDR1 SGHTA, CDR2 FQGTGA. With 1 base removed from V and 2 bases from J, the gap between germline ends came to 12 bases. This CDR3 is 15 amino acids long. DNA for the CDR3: TGTGCCAGCAGCTTAAGAAGAGGGCCCCCCTACGAGCAGTACTTC. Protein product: CASSLRRGPPYEQYF.

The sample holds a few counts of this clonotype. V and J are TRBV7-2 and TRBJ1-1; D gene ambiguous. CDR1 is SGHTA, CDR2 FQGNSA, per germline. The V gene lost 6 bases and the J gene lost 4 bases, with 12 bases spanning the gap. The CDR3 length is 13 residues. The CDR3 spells CASSPGMGTEAFF. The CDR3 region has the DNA TGTGCCAGCAGTCCGGGAATGGGCACTGAAGCTTTCTTT.

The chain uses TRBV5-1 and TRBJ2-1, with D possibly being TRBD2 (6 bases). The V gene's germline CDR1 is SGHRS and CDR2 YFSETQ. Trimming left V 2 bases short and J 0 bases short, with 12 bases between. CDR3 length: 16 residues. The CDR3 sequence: CASSFNGGSSYNEQFF. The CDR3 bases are TGCGCCAGCAGCTTTAACGGGGGAAGCTCCTACAATGAGCAGTTCTTC.

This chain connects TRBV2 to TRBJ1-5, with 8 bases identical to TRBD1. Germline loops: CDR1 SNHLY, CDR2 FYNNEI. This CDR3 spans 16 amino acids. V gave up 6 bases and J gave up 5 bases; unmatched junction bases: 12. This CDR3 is CASRGGQGFGHQPQHF. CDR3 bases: TGTGCCAGCAGGGGCGGACAGGGTTTTGGACATCAGCCCCAGCATTTT.

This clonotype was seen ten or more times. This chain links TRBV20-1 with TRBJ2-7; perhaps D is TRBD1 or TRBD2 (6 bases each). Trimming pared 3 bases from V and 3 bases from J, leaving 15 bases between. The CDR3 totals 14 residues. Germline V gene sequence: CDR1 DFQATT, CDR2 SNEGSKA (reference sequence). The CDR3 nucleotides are TGCAGTGCTAGGGCGGTTCGGGGGCGCTACGAGCAGTACTTC. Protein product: CSARAVRGRYEQYF.

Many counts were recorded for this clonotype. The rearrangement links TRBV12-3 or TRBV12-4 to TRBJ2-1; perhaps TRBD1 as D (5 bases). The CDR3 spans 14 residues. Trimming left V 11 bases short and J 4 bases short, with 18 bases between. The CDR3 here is CASTLRTLYNEQFF. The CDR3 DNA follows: TGTGCCTCGACCCTCAGGACACTTTACAATGAGCAGTTCTTC.

The CDR3 reads CASSQTGSGDYYNEQFF. The CDR3 nucleotides are TGTGCCAGCAGCCAGACAGGGTCGGGGGACTACTACAATGAGCAGTTCTTC. The V call is TRBV14, the J call TRBJ2-1; D may match TRBD1 or TRBD2 (7 bases each). In germline, CDR1 is SGHDN, CDR2 FVKESK. Trimming stripped 3 bases from V and 3 bases from J, with 18 bases between. The CDR3 spans 17 residues. Supplemented by reference TRBV14 and TRBJ2-1, the full variable domain reads EAGVTQFPSHSVIEKGQTVTLRCDPISGHDNLYWYRRVMGKEIKFLLHFVKESKQDESGMPNNRFLAERTGGTYSTLKVQPAELEDSGVYFCASSQTGSGDYYNEQFFGPGTRLTVL.

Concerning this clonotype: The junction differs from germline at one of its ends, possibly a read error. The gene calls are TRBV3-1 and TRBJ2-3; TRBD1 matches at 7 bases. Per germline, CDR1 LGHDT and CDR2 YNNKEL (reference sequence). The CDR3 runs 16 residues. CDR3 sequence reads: CASRQGNRGSTDTQYF. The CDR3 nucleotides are TGTGCCAGCAGACAAGGAAACAGGGGAAGCACAGATACGCAGTATTTT.

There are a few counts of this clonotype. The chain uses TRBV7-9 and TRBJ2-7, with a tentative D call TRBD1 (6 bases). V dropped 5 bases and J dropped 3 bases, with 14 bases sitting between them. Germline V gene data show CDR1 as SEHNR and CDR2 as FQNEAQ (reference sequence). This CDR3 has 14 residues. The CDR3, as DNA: TGTGCCAGCAGCCAATCAGGGGTGGTCTACGAGCAGTACTTC. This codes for CASSQSGVVYEQYF.

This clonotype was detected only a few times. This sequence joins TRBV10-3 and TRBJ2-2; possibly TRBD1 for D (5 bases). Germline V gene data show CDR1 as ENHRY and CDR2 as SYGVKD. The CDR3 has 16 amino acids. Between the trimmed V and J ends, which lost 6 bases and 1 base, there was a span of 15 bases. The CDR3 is CAISGWTTLNTGELFF. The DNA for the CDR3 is TGTGCCATCAGCGGATGGACAACCCTGAACACCGGGGAGCTGTTTTTT.

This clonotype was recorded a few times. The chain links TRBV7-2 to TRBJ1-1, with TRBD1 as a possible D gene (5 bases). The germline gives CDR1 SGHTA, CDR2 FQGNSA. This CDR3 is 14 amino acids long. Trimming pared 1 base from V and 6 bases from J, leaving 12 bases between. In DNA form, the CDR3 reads TGTGCCAGCAGCTTAGTATCCGGCAGGGCTGAAGCTTTCTTT. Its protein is CASSLVSGRAEAFF.

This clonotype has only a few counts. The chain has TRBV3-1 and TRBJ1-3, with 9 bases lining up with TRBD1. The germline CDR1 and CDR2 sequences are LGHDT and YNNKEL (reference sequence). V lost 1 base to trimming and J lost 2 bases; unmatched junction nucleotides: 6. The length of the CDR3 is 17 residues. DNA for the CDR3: TGTGCCAGCAGCCAAGCGCAACAGGGGGCAACTGGAAACACCATATATTTT. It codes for CASSQAQQGATGNTIYF.